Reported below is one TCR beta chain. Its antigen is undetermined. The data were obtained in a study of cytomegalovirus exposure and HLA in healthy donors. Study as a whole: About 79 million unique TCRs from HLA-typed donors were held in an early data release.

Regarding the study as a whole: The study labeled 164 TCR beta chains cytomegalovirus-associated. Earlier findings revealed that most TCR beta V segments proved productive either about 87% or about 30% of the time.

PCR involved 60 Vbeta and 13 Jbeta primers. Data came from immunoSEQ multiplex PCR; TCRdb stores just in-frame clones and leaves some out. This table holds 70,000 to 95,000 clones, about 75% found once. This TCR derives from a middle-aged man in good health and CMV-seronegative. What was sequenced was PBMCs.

CDR3 coding DNA: TGTGCCAGCAGGCTACAGGGGGCTGAACGTGGCTACACCTTC. It encodes CASRLQGAERGYTF. The genes are TRBV6-6 and TRBJ1-2; 9 positions match TRBD1. The CDR3 has 14 amino acids. CDR1 is MNHNY, CDR2 SVGAGI, per germline (reference sequence). Trimming cost V 6 bases and J 7 bases; bases outside gene matches: 9.